These 14 T cell receptor beta chains were all obtained from the same sample, sequenced in a study of OX40 agonist ivuxolimab in advanced cancers. Here immunoSEQ multiplex PCR was the method, and the copy in TCRdb shows in-frame clones only, minus some. The table has 100,000 or so clones, 75% to 95% seen once. The sequenced sample was CD4+ or CD8+ T cells sorted from blood, obtained in a trial of the OX40 agonist ivuxolimab. The source of these receptors is an adult with an advanced solid tumor such as melanoma, head and neck, liver or kidney cancer.

This clone was seen once. The chain uses TRBV5-4 and TRBJ2-1; 9 positions agree with TRBD2. CDR3 length equals 16 residues. CDR1 and CDR2 (germline): SGHNT, YYREEE (reference sequence). Losses at the gene ends were 0 bases for V and 8 bases for J; bases not matched to a gene: 9. CDR3 nucleotides: TGTGCCAGCAGCTTGGTCCTCGGACTAGCGCTGGATGAGCAGTTCTTC. Its protein is CASSLVLGLALDEQFF.

A single count supports this clone. The chain combines TRBV28 with TRBJ1-2, with unresolved D. CDR1 MDHEN and CDR2 SYDVKM come from the germline V gene. Deletions cut 9 bases from V and 2 bases from J, with 7 bases between. The CDR3 has 11 amino acids. CDR3 residues: CASGQNYGYTF. The CDR3 nucleotides are TGTGCCAGTGGGCAGAACTATGGCTACACCTTC.

The chain links TRBV7-9 to TRBJ1-5; 7 bases are shared with TRBD1. After removal of 5 bases from V and 7 bases from J, the junction contained 14 bases not matched to a gene. CDR1 and CDR2 (germline): SEHNR, FQNEAQ (reference sequence). There are 16 residues in the CDR3. This CDR3 is CASSPHQGQARQPQHF. In DNA form, the CDR3 reads TGTGCCAGCAGCCCTCACCAAGGACAGGCTCGACAGCCCCAGCATTTT.

With regard to this clone: One end of the junction varies from germline; a read error may be responsible. The genes are TRBV11-2 and TRBJ2-7, with 10 positions matching TRBD1. The CDR3 loop spans 14 amino acids. CDR1 is SGHAT, CDR2 FQNNGV, per germline. CDR3 loop: CASSWEPGQGIITF. CDR3 nucleotides: TGTGCCAGCAGCTGGGAACCGGGACAGGGGATAATTACCTTC. Together with reference TRBV11-2 and TRBJ2-7, the CDR3 gives the full variable domain: EAGVAQSPRYKIIEKRQSVAFWCNPISGHATLYWYQQILGQGPKLLIQFQNNGVVDDSQLPKDRFSAERLKGVDSTLKIQPAKLEDSAVYLCASSWEPGQGIITFGPGTRLTVT.

The rearrangement links TRBV4-2 to TRBJ2-7, with D tentatively TRBD2 (6 bases). Trimming removed 1 base at V and 4 bases at J, with 14 bases between. Per the germline V gene, CDR1 is LGHNA and CDR2 is YNFKEQ. This CDR3 has 15 amino acids. In nucleotides, the CDR3 is TGTGCCAGCAGCCAAGCCGGGACTCGGGAATACGAGCAGTACTTC. Residues: CASSQAGTREYEQYF.

The V call is TRBV10-3, the J call TRBJ2-5; D remains unclear. The CDR3 covers 14 residues. Germline V gene lookup returns CDR1 ENHRY and CDR2 SYGVKD. Trimming cost V 0 bases and J 1 base, with 6 bases left between them. CDR3 nucleotides: TGTGCCATCAGTGAGTCGGGCAGCCAAGAGACCCAGTACTTC. Protein: CAISESGSQETQYF.

This chain links TRBV7-3 with TRBJ2-3; the D is unclear. Germline lookup yields CDR1 SGHTA and CDR2 FQGTGA. The CDR3 consists of 15 residues. The germline V and J ends were trimmed by 2 bases and 4 bases, with 13 bases remaining between them. The CDR3 loop is CASSLGRSLSDTQYF. As DNA, the CDR3 is TGTGCCAGCAGCTTAGGACGGTCATTATCAGATACGCAGTATTTT.

CDR3 region: CASSERRGYEQYF. The CDR3 nucleotides are TGTGCCAGCAGTGAACGCAGGGGGTACGAGCAGTACTTC. The V call is TRBV6-1, the J call TRBJ2-7; TRBD1 agrees at 7 bases. The CDR3 loop spans 13 amino acids. Per the germline V gene, CDR1 is MNHNS and CDR2 is SASEGT. The J segment lost 4 bases and the V segment lost 2 bases, leaving 2 bases of the junction unmatched.

V usage is TRBV7-2 and J usage is TRBJ1-3; no firm D call. Germline V gene sequence: CDR1 SGHTA, CDR2 FQGNSA. V was shortened by 5 bases and J by 4 bases, with 9 bases between the two germline ends. The CDR3 is 13 residues long. CDR3: CASSGQVGNTIYF. CDR3 nucleotides: TGTGCCAGCAGCGGGCAGGTCGGAAACACCATATATTTT.

The chain joins TRBV12-5 to TRBJ2-3, with a weak D call TRBD2 (5 bases). CDR1 LGHNT and CDR2 FRNRAP come from the germline V gene. The length of the CDR3 is 14 residues. Trimming left V 7 bases short and J 5 bases short, with 16 bases between. The CDR3 region is CASDFKTGIDTQYF. CDR3 bases: TGTGCTAGTGATTTTAAAACGGGGATAGATACGCAGTATTTT.

This chain connects TRBV6-6 to TRBJ2-1; the match to TRBD2 covers 7 bases. The trim removed 4 bases at V and 3 bases at J, leaving 3 bases unmatched. From germline, CDR1 is MNHNY and CDR2 SVGAGI (reference sequence). This CDR3 is 14 amino acids long. The CDR3 protein is CASSWASGYNEQFF. CDR3 in DNA: TGTGCCAGCAGTTGGGCTAGCGGCTACAATGAGCAGTTCTTC.

The chain employs TRBV4-1 and TRBJ2-7, with D unresolved. The CDR3 extends over 16 amino acids. V was trimmed by 3 bases and J by 0 bases, leaving 15 bases between them. Per germline, CDR1 MGHRA and CDR2 YSYEKL. The chain's CDR3 is CASSQAITTVSYEQYF. CDR3 sequence (DNA): TGCGCCAGCAGCCAGGCAATTACGACCGTCTCCTACGAGCAGTACTTC.

The chain is built from TRBV10-1 and TRBJ2-7; D perhaps matches TRBD1 (5 bases). The germline V gene encodes CDR1 WNHNN and CDR2 SYGVQD (reference sequence). The CDR3 loop spans 13 amino acids. V shed 1 base and J shed 9 bases, with 13 bases lying between them. The CDR3 sequence: CASSEYRGTRQYF. CDR3 nucleotides: TGCGCCAGCAGTGAGTATAGGGGTACTCGGCAGTACTTC.

The chain is built from TRBV7-8 and TRBJ2-2; D is unclear. Germline values: CDR1 SGHVS, CDR2 FQNEAQ. The CDR3 is made up of 16 amino acids. Deletions cut 2 bases from V and 2 bases from J, with 12 bases between. In DNA, the CDR3 is TGTGCCAGCAGCTTAAAACGGAGAGCAAACACCGGGGAGCTGTTTTTT. Residues: CASSLKRRANTGELFF.